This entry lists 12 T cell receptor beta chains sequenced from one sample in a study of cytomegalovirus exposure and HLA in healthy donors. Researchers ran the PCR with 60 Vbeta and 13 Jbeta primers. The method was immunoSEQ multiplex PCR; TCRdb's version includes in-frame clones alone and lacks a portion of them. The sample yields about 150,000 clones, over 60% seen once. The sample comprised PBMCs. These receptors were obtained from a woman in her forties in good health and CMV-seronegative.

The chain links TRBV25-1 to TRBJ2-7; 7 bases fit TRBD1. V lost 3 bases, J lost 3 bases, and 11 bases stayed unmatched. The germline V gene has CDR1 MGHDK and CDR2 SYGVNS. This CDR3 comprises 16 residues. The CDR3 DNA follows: TGTGCCAGCAGTGAGAGAGCCCCGGGACAGAACTACGAGCAGTACTTC. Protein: CASSERAPGQNYEQYF.

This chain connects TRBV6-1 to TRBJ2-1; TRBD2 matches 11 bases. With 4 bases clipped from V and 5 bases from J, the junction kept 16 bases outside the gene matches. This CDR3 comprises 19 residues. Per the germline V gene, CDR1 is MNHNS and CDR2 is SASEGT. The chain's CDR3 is CASSGTWLGVAGGNNEQFF. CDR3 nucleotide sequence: TGTGCCAGCAGTGGGACCTGGTTGGGAGTAGCGGGGGGGAACAATGAGCAGTTCTTC.

DNA of the CDR3: TGTGCCACCAGCAGAGATCAGGTGGGTCGGGCTTTCTTT. Translation gives CATSRDQVGRAFF. The V gene is TRBV15, the J gene TRBJ1-1; D call uncertain. The V end was cut by 0 bases, the J end by 11 bases, with 13 bases between. CDR1 is LNHNV, CDR2 YYDKDF, per germline (reference sequence). The CDR3 spans 13 residues. Full variable domain (outside the CDR3, taken from reference TRBV15 and TRBJ1-1): DAMVIQNPRYQVTQFGKPVTLSCSQTLNHNVMYWYQQKSSQAPKLLFHYYDKDFNNEADTPDNFQSRRPNTSFCFLDIRSPGLGDTAMYLCATSRDQVGRAFFGQGTRLTVV.

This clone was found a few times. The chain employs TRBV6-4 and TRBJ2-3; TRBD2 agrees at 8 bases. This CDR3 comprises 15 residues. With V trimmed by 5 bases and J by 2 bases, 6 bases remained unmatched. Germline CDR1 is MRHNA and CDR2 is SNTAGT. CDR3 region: CASSTTSEYTDTQYF. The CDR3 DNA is TGTGCCAGCAGTACGACTAGCGAATACACAGATACGCAGTATTTT.

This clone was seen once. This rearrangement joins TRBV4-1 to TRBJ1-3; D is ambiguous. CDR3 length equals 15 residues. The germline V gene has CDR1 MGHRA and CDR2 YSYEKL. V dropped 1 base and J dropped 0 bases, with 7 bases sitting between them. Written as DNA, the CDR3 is TGCGCCAGCAGCCAAGCCGAGAGCTCTGGAAACACCATATATTTT. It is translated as CASSQAESSGNTIYF.

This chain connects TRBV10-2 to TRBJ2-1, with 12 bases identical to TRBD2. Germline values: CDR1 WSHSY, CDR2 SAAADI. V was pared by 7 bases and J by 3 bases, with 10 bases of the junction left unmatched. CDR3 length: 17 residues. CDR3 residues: CASTPRLAGAFYNEQFF. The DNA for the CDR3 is TGCGCCAGCACCCCCCGACTAGCGGGGGCCTTCTACAATGAGCAGTTCTTC.

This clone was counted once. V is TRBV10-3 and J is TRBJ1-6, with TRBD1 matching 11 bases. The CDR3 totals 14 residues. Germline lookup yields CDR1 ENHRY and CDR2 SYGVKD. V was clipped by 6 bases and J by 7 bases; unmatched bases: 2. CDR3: CAIRGTGGNSPLHF. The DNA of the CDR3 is TGTGCCATCAGGGGGACAGGGGGGAATTCACCCCTCCACTTT.

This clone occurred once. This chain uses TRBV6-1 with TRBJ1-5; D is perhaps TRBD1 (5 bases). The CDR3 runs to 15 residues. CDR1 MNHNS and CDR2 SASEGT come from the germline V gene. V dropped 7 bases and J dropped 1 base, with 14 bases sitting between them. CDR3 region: CASTGGRSSNQPQHF. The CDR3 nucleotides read TGTGCCAGCACCGGGGGGAGATCGAGCAATCAGCCCCAGCATTTT.

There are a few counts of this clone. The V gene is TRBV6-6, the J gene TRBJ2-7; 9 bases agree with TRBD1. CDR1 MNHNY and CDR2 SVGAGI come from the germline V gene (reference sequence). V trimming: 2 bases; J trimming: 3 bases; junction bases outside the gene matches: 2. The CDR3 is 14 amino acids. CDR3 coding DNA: TGTGCCAGCAGTTACGGGGGACAGGGCTACGAGCAGTACTTC. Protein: CASSYGGQGYEQYF.

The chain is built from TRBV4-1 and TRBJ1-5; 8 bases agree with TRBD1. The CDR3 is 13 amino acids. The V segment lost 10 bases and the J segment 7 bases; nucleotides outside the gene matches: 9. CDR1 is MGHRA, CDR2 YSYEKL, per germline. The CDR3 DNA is TGCGCCACAGGACAGGGATCGAGGCAGCCCCAGCATTTT. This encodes CATGQGSRQPQHF.

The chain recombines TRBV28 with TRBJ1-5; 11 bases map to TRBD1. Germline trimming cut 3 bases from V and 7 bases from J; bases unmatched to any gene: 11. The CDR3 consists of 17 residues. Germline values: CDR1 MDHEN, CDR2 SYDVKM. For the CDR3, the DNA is TGTGCCAGCAGTTTGCTCCGGGACAGGGGGGCAGAACAGCCCCAGCATTTT. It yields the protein CASSLLRDRGAEQPQHF.

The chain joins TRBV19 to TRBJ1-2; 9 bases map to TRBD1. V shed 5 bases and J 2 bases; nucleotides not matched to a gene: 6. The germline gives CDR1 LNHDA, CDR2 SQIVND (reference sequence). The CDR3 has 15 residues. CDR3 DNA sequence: TGTGCCAGTAGTCTGACCGGGACAGGGAACTATGGCTACACCTTC. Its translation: CASSLTGTGNYGYTF.